This T cell receptor (beta chain) appears in the sequencing data of a study of response to subunit inactivated influenza vaccine. TCRdb analysed the RT-PCR reads with MiXCR anew, one entry per CDR3 protein. The sample has 150,000 to 200,000 distinct CDR3 sequences; approximately 12% are singletons. The CDR3 has 13 amino acids. Trimming shortened V by 2 bases and J by 4 bases, and 6 bases separated the two germline ends. This clonotype was recorded at least ten times. Another study also made use of these data, one on T cells expressing NK-cell markers. In that study: Template switching by 5'RACE with UMIs generated the TCR beta cDNA. The sequencing cohort of eight donors included seven HCMV-seropositive individuals and one seronegative individual.

This chain links TRBV12-3 or TRBV12-4 with TRBJ2-1, with no clear D. This material consisted of CD8+ T cells sorted from PBMCs, taken less than 13 days after vaccination. This sequence originates from a man aged 45 to 65 who received an inactivated influenza vaccine. The CDR3 DNA follows: TGTGCCAGCAGTTTAACAGCATACAATGAGCAGTTCTTC. This sequence encodes CASSLTAYNEQFF.